This is a list of T cell receptor beta chains from one sample in a study of shared clonotypes between healthy human individuals. Profiling relied on immunoSEQ multiplex PCR, and the TCRdb table lists in-frame clones only, not all of them. This table has roughly 1.4 million clones, less than 99% appearing once. The sequencing sample was made of naive CD4+ T cells sorted from blood. These receptors were taken from a man younger than 40 in good health. Both conserved end residues are trimmed from each CDR3. The order of the fields is clone size, V gene, CDR3 protein. Rows give clone size only sometimes, using once, few, many, or a class for an expanded clone.

once	TRBV30	AWSVTGSSQPQH
.	TRBV18	ASSLPGTGEGEQY
.	TRBV10-2	ASSVRRYEKLF
.	TRBV6-5	ASGTGGNTIY
.	TRBV7-9	ASSSRLAGVIYEQY
once	TRBV7-2	ASSLAPPLSHEQY
.	TRBV14	ASSVDRRNTGELF
.	TRBV6-1	ASSSEGLPTGELF
once	TRBV5-1	ASSLGTDSYEQY
.	TRBV29-1	SALTAYEQY
.	TRBV15	ATSLRGTDTQY
.	TRBV6-1	ASSEGGWGRRRSSYEQY
.	TRBV5-1	ASSFTGTSVDTQY
.	TRBV29-1	SVEGTAKYGYT
.	TRBV9	ASSVEGASGRTKQF
.	TRBV29-1	SVLGLAAVVEQF
.	TRBV28	ASRGSAYNEQF
.	TRBV11-2	ASSPHLAGLPYEQY
.	TRBV27	ASSRDQGFQPQH
.	TRBV11-2	ASSLEPGQGVRAF
.	TRBV2	ASSVSTGSFAEAF
.	TRBV13	ASSTRTGAQETQY
.	TRBV11-2	ASSWSQVAWEQY
.	TRBV4-1	ASSQNAGTDYNEQF
.	TRBV5-4	ASTDGLAGDTQY
.	TRBV10-1	ASSELSLEDTQY
.	TRBV18	ASSPTTSGSANTGELF
once	TRBV29-1	SVEGLGGFYGYT
.	TRBV5-6	ASRAAGETQY
.	TRBV21-1	ASSNSSLAGGPDEQF
.	TRBV15	ATSRVLRDNQETQY
.	TRBV28	ASRAGNTGELF
.	TRBV5-5	ASSLGPNEQF
.	TRBV5-1	ASSPGLKGDTQY
.	TRBV30	AWRQGNEQY
.	TRBV10-3	AIGEADYYNEQF
.	TRBV11-3	ASSLRTDGDLRSEQY
.	TRBV30	AWRMYGQSSYEQY
.	TRBV18	ASSPDPGGYEQY
.	TRBV5-6	ASSLGPQETQY
once	TRBV27	ASSLVPSYNEQF
.	TRBV27	ASSLNSGNTIY
.	TRBV29-1	SVAHPGVSYNEQF
.	TRBV14	ASSQVRGHSTGELF
.	TRBV30	AWSTSYNEQF
.	TRBV5-6	ASNRLLAGVLNEQF
.	TRBV5-3	ARSLVAGIETQY
.	TRBV27	ASRKLDRWPGELF
.	TRBV7-2	ASSLRQGHYGYT
once	TRBV7-9	ASSPRGETQY
.	TRBV27	ASSLVLGTYNEQF
.	TRBV6-1	ASSATGYSNQPQH
.	TRBV30	AWDGMLAGEQY
.	TRBV6-5	ASSLAETTDTQY
.	TRBV6-6	ASRDSGISGEQF
.	TRBV19	ASIRTSQSTGELF
.	TRBV5-6	ASSYGTFRGKSSGNTIY
.	TRBV7-8	ASIITRDRTDTQY
.	TRBV9	ASSVAPMDTAGEKLF
.	TRBV7-2	ASSLSVAGGTETQY